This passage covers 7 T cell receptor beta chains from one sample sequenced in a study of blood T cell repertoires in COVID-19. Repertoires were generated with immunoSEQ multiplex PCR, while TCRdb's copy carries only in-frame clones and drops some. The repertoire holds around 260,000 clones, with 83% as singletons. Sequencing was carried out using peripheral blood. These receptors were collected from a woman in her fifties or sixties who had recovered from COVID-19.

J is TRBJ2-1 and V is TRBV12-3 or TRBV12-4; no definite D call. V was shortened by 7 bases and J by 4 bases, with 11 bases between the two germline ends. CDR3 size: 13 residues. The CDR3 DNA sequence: TGTGCCAGCAACCCTTCACGGTACAATGAGCAGTTCTTC. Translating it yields CASNPSRYNEQFF.

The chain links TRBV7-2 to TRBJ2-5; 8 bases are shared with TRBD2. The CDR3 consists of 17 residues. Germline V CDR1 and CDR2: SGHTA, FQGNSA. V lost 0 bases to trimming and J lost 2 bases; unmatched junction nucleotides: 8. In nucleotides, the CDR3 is TGTGCCAGCAGCTTAGCGTTGTTGCGGGGGGCACAAGAGACCCAGTACTTC. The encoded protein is CASSLALLRGAQETQYF.

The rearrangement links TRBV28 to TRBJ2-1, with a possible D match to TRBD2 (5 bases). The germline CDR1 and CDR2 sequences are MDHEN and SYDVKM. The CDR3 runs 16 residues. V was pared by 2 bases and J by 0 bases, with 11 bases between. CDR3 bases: TGTGCCAGCAGTTTAATGTCCAGCGGCTCCTACAATGAGCAGTTCTTC. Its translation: CASSLMSSGSYNEQFF.

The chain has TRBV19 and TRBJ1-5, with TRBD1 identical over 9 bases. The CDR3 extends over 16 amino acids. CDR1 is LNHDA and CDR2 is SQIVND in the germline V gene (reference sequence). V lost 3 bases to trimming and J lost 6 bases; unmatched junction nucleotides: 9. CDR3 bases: TGTGCCAGTAGTATCGGGGGGGGACAGGGAAGTCAGCCCCAGCATTTT. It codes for CASSIGGGQGSQPQHF.

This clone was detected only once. The CDR3 bases are TGTGCCAGCAGCCAAGGAGAGGGATATGGCTACACCTTC. It specifies CASSQGEGYGYTF. The chain carries TRBV3-1 (or the pseudogene TRBV3-2) and TRBJ1-2, with D unclear. Germline V CDR1 and CDR2: LGHDT, YNNKEL (reference sequence). The CDR3 is 13 residues long. Trimming took 1 base from V and 5 from J, leaving 8 bases between them.

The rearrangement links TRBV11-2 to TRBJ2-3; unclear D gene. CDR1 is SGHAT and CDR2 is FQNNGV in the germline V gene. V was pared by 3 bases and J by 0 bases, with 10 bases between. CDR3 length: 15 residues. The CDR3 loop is CASSFGVTSTDTQYF. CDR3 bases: TGTGCCAGCAGCTTCGGAGTTACTAGCACAGATACGCAGTATTTT.

CDR3 in amino acids: CASTLKFISRLTGELFF. CDR3 DNA sequence: TGTGCCAGCACCTTAAAATTTATATCCAGGCTCACCGGGGAGCTGTTTTTT. This chain uses TRBV27 with TRBJ2-2; D is ambiguous. Trimming took off 7 bases at V and 4 bases at J, with 22 bases between the two ends. The CDR3 loop spans 17 amino acids. Germline CDR1 and CDR2: MNHEY and SMNVEV (reference sequence).